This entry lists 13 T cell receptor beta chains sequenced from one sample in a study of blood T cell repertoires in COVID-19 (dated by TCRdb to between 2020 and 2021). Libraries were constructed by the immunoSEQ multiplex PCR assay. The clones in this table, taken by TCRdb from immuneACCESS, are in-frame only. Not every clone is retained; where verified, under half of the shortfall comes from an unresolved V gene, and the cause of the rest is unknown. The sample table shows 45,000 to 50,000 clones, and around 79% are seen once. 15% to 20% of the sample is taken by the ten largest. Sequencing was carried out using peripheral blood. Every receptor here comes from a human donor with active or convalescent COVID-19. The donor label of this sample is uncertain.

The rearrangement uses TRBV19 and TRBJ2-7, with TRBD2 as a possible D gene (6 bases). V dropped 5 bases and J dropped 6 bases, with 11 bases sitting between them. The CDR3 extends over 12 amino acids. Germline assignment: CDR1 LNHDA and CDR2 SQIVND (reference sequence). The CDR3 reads CASSEAGSEQYF. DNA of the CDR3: TGTGCCAGTAGTGAGGCCGGGAGCGAGCAGTACTTC. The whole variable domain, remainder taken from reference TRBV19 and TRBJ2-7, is DGGITQSPKYLFRKEGQNVTLSCEQNLNHDAMYWYRQDPGQGLRLIYYSQIVNDFQKGDIAEGYSVSREKKESFPLTVTSAQKNPTAFYLCASSEAGSEQYFGPGTRLTVT.

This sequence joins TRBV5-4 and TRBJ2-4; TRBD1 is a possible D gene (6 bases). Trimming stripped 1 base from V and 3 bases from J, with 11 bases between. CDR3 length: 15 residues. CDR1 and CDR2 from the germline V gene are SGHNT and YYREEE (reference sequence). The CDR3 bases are TGTGCCAGCAGCTTGACAGGGCCCCACAAAAACATTCAGTACTTC. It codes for CASSLTGPHKNIQYF.

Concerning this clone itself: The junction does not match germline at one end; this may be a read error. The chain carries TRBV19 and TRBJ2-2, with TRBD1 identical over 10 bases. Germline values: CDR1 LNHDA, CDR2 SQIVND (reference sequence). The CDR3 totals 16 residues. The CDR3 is CASSLDRGRGRRELFF. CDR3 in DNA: TGTGCCAGTAGTCTAGACAGGGGGCGAGGACGCCGGGAGCTGTTTTTT.

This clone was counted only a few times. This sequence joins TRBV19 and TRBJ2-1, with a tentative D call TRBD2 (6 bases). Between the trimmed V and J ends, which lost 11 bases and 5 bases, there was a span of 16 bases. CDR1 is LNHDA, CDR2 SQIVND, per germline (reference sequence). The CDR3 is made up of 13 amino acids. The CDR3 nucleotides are TGTGCCGTCCGGGAGCACGCAAACAATGAGCAGTTCTTC. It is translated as CAVREHANNEQFF.

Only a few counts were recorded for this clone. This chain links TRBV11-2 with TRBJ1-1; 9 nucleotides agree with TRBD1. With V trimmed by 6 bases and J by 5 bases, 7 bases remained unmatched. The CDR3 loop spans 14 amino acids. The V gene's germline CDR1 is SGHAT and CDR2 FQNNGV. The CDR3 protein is CASREDRGGTEAFF. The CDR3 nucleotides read TGTGCCAGCAGGGAGGACAGGGGTGGTACTGAAGCTTTCTTT.

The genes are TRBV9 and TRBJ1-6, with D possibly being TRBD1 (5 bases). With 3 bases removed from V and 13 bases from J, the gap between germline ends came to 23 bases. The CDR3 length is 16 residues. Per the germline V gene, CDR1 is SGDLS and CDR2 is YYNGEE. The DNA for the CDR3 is TGTGCCAGCAGCGCGTCCGGGAGACAGCAACTACTGCCCCTCCACTTT. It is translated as CASSASGRQQLLPLHF.

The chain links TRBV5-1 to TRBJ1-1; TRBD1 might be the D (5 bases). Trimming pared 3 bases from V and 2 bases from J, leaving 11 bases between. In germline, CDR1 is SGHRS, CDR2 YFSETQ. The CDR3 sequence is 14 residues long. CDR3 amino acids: CASSWGVSNTEAFF. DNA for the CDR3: TGCGCCAGCAGCTGGGGGGTCTCAAACACTGAAGCTTTCTTT.

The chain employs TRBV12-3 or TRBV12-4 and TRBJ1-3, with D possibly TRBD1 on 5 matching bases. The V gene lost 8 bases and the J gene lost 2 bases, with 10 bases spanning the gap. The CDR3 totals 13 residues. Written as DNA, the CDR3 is TGTGCCAGCCGTCGGGGGGCTGGAAACACCATATATTTT. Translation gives CASRRGAGNTIYF.

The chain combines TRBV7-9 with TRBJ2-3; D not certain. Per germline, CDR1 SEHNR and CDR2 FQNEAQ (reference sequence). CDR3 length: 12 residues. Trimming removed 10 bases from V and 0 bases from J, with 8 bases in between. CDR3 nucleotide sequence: TGTGCCATCGAGGAAAGCACAGATACGCAGTATTTT. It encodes CAIEESTDTQYF.

The CDR3 is CASTRNGQETQYF. CDR3 bases: TGTGCCAGCACTAGGAACGGACAAGAGACCCAGTACTTC. The J gene is TRBJ2-5, the V gene TRBV9; D is unresolved. Germline V gene data show CDR1 as SGDLS and CDR2 as YYNGEE. V lost 6 bases and J lost 2, with 11 bases in between. The CDR3 contains 13 residues.

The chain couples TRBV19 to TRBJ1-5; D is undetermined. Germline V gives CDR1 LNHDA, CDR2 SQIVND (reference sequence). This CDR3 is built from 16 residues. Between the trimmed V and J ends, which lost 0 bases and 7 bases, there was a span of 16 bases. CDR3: CASSIEQSSVKQPQHF. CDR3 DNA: TGTGCCAGTAGTATAGAACAGAGCAGTGTAAAACAGCCCCAGCATTTT.

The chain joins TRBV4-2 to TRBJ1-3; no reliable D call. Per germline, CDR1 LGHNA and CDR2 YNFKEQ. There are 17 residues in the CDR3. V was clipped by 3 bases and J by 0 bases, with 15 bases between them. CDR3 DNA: TGTGCCAGCAGCCAGCCTAGGAAGACGCTCTCTGGAAACACCATATATTTT. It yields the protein CASSQPRKTLSGNTIYF.

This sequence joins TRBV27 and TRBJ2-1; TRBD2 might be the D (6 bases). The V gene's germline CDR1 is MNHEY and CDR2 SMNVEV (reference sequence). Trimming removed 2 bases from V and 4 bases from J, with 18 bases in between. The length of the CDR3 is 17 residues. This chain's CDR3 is CASSLRERAPLYNEQFF. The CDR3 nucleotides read TGTGCCAGCAGTTTAAGGGAGCGGGCACCACTTTACAATGAGCAGTTCTTC.